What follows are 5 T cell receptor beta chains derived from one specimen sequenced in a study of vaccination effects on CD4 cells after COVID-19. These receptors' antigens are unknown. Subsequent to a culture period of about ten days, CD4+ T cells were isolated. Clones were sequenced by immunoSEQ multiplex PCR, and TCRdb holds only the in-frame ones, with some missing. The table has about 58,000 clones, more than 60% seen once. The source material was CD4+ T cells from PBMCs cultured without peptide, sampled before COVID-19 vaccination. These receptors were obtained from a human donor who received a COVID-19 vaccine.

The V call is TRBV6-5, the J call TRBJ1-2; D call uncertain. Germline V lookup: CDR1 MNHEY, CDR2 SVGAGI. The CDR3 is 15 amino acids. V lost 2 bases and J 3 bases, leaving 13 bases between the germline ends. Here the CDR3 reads CASSYGGRRDYGYTF. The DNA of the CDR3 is TGTGCCAGCAGTTACGGTGGGAGGCGGGACTATGGCTACACCTTC.

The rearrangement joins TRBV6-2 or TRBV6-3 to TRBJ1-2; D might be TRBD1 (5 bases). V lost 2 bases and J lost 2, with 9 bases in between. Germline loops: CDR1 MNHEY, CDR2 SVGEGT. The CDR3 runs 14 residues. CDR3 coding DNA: TGTGCCAGCAGTTACGCAGGGCCAAACTATGGCTACACCTTC. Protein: CASSYAGPNYGYTF.

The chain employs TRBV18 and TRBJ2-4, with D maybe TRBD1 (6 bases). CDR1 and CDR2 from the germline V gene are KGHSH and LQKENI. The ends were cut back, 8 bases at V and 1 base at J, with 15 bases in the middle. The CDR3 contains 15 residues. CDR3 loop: CASQLNRDAKNIQYF. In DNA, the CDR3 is TGTGCCAGCCAACTCAACAGGGATGCCAAAAACATTCAGTACTTC. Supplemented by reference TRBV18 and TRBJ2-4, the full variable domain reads NAGVMQNPRHLVRRRGQEARLRCSPMKGHSHVYWYRQLPEEGLKFMVYLQKENIIDESGMPKERFSAEFPKEGPSILRIQQVVRGDSAAYFCASQLNRDAKNIQYFGAGTRLSVL.

The CDR3 sequence is CASSPSQGYEQYV. CDR3 DNA: TGTGCCAGCTCACCATCACAGGGCTACGAGCAGTACGTC. V gene TRBV18 combines with J gene TRBJ2-7; possibly TRBD1 for D (6 bases). V was clipped by 2 bases and J by 3 bases, with 8 bases between them. The CDR3 has 13 amino acids. Germline values: CDR1 KGHSH, CDR2 LQKENI.

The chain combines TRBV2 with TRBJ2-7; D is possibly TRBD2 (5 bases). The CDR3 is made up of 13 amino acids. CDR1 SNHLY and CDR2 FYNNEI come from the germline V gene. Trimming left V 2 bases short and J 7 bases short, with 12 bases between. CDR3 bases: TGTGCCAGCAGTGAAAGAACTAGTTGGGAGCAGTACGTC. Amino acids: CASSERTSWEQYV.